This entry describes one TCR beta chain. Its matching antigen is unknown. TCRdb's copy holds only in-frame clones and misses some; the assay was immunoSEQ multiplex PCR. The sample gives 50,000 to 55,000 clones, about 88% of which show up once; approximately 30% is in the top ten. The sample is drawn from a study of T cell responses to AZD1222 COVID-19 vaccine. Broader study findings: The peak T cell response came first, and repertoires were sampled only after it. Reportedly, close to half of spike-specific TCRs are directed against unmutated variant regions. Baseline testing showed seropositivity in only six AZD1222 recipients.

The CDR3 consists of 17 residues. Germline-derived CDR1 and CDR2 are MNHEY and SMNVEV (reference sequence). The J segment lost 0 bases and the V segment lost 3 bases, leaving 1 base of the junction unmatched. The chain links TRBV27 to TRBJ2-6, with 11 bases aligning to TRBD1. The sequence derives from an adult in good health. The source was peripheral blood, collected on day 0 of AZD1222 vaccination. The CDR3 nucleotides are TGTGCCAGCAGTTTGGGGACAGGGGGCTCTGGGGCCAACGTCCTGACTTTC. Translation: CASSLGTGGSGANVLTF.